The subject of this entry is one TCR beta chain. The antigen is not known. Germline V gene data show CDR1 as KGHSH and CDR2 as LQKENI. V shed 5 bases, J shed 7 bases, and the junction held 8 bases outside the gene matches. This CDR3 spans 15 amino acids. The sample originates from a study of OX40 agonist ivuxolimab in advanced cancers. Study overall: The patients received agonistic anti-OX40 (CD134) antibody ivuxolimab.

Sampling of blood occurred at baseline, cycle 4 day 1, and cycle 7 day 1. The protocol was immunoSEQ multiplex PCR, while the TCRdb copy is restricted to in-frame clones and leaves out a portion. In the table there are 45,000 to 75,000 clones, over 75% of which are singletons. General observations from the study: On average, a greater number of expanded clones characterised CD8+ T cells relative to CD4+. Expanded peripheral T-cell antigen specificity went undetermined.

The sequencing here drew on CD4+ or CD8+ T cells sorted from blood, taken in a trial of the OX40 agonist ivuxolimab. The chain carries TRBV18 and TRBJ1-4, with 9 bases lining up with TRBD1. The TCR comes from an adult with an advanced solid tumor such as melanoma, head and neck, liver or kidney cancer. CDR3 in DNA: TGTGCCAGCTCAAGCCGGGACAGGGCCTTTGAAAAACTGTTTTTT. Translation gives CASSSRDRAFEKLFF.